Listed below are T cell receptor beta chains from one sample, sequenced in a study of OX40 agonist ivuxolimab in advanced cancers. TCRdb's copy holds only in-frame clones and misses some; the assay was immunoSEQ multiplex PCR. In the table there are more than 75,000 clones, around 84% of which are singletons. The source material was CD4+ or CD8+ T cells sorted from blood, sampled in a trial of the OX40 agonist ivuxolimab. The source is an adult with an advanced solid tumor such as melanoma, head and neck, liver or kidney cancer. The CDR3 runs from the conserved cysteine through the conserved F or W. Each record gives: clone size, J gene, V gene, D gene, CDR3 protein, CDR3 DNA. A D gene is named only where the DNA matches it firmly. Rows give clone size only sometimes, using once, few, many, or a class for an expanded clone.

NA | TRBJ1-2 | TRBV18 | TRBD1 | CASSPGQGEGGYTF | TGTGCCAGCTCACCTGGACAGGGTGAGGGAGGCTACACCTTC
NA | TRBJ2-7 | TRBV5-1 | NA | CASSWTGRGEQYF | TGCGCCAGCAGCTGGACTGGACGGGGCGAGCAGTACTTC
once | TRBJ2-3 | TRBV5-4 | TRBD2 | CASSPDGGGAFADTQYF | TGTGCCAGCAGCCCCGACGGCGGGGGGGCCTTTGCAGATACGCAGTATTTT
NA | TRBJ1-2 | TRBV11-2 | TRBD1 | CASSLETGGVHYGYTF | TGTGCCAGCAGCTTAGAGACAGGGGGTGTGCACTATGGCTACACCTTC
NA | TRBJ2-2 | TRBV10-2 | TRBD1 | CASSGGTGELFF | TGCGCCAGTTCAGGGGGCACCGGGGAGCTGTTTTTT
NA | TRBJ1-6 | TRBV7-2 | NA | CASSPSPDINSPLHF | TGTGCCAGCAGCCCGAGCCCAGATATTAATTCACCCCTCCACTTT
few | TRBJ2-5 | TRBV19 | TRBD2 | CASSIGLADGETQYF | TGTGCCAGTAGTATCGGACTAGCGGATGGGGAGACCCAGTACTTC
NA | TRBJ2-1 | TRBV6-6 | TRBD2 | CASSRTSGGSNEQFF | TGTGCCAGCAGTCGGACTAGCGGGGGTTCCAATGAGCAGTTCTTC
NA | TRBJ1-1 | TRBV2 | TRBD1 | CASGDRGRTEAFF | TGTGCCAGCGGGGACAGGGGGCGAACTGAAGCTTTCTTT
once | TRBJ2-7 | TRBV7-9 | TRBD1 | CASSLQGASYEQYF | TGTGCCAGCAGCTTACAGGGGGCTTCCTACGAGCAGTACTTC
NA | TRBJ1-2 | TRBV15 | TRBD1 | CATSSFAGTASLLDGYTF | TGTGCCACCAGCAGTTTTGCCGGGACAGCCTCTTTATTGGATGGCTACACCTTC
NA | TRBJ1-1 | TRBV28 | NA | CASSSPLGPRGEAFF | TGTGCCAGCAGTTCCCCCCTCGGCCCCAGGGGTGAAGCTTTCTTT
once | TRBJ2-7 | TRBV6-5 | NA | CASSSDDGGYEQYF | TGTGCCAGCAGCTCCGACGATGGAGGCTACGAGCAGTACTTC
once | TRBJ1-4 | TRBV7-8 | TRBD1 | CASSFGQGFPATNEKLFF | TGTGCCAGCAGCTTTGGACAGGGGTTCCCTGCAACTAATGAAAAACTGTTTTTT
few | TRBJ2-7 | TRBV4-2 | NA | CASSPSRILSYEQYF | TGTGCCAGCAGCCCCTCCAGAATCTTAAGCTACGAGCAGTACTTC
NA | TRBJ2-5 | TRBV5-5 | TRBD1 | CASSLVGQGETQYF | TGTGCCAGCAGCTTGGTTGGACAGGGGGAGACCCAGTACTTC
NA | TRBJ1-1 | TRBV5-1 | NA | CASSLEQKAFF | TGCGCCAGCAGCTTGGAACAGAAAGCTTTCTTT
NA | TRBJ2-5 | TRBV6-5 | NA | CASSYSPEIFGETQYF | TGTGCCAGCAGTTACTCGCCGGAGATCTTTGGAGAGACCCAGTACTTC
NA | TRBJ2-3 | TRBV7-3 | NA | CASSLTPTRVEVADTQYF | TGTGCCAGCAGCCTAACCCCCACCCGGGTGGAGGTCGCAGATACGCAGTATTTT
once | TRBJ2-5 | TRBV15 | NA | CATSMGPETQYF | TGTGCCACCAGCATGGGGCCAGAGACCCAGTACTTC
NA | TRBJ1-5 | TRBV6-1 | NA | CASSEATVLPQHF | TGTGCCAGCAGTGAAGCGACGGTTCTGCCCCAGCATTTT
NA | TRBJ2-7 | TRBV7-3 | NA | CASSLGPISSYEQYF | TGTGCCAGCAGCTTAGGTCCGATTAGCTCCTACGAGCAGTACTTC
NA | TRBJ2-1 | TRBV28 | TRBD1 | CASRYLLNRGRRYNEQFF | TGTGCCAGCCGATACCTCCTAAACAGGGGGCGTAGGTACAATGAGCAGTTCTTC
few | TRBJ1-2 | TRBV28 | TRBD1 | CASSTTGDGYTF | TGTGCCAGCAGCACGACAGGGGATGGCTACACCTTC
NA | TRBJ2-5 | TRBV4-1 | NA | CASSLREGGGQETQYF | TGCGCCAGCAGCCTGAGAGAAGGGGGGGGCCAAGAGACCCAGTACTTC
NA | TRBJ1-2 | TRBV11-3 | NA | CASSLETAANYGYTF | TGTGCCAGCAGCTTAGAAACAGCTGCTAACTATGGCTACACCTTC
NA | TRBJ1-1 | TRBV11-2 | NA | CASSLGAGRDTEAFF | TGTGCCAGCAGCTTGGGCGCAGGGAGGGACACTGAAGCTTTCTTT
once | TRBJ2-3 | TRBV4-2 | TRBD2 | CASSQGGGALDTQYF | TGTGCCAGCAGCCAAGGCGGGGGGGCTTTGGATACGCAGTATTTT
once | TRBJ2-5 | TRBV5-1 | NA | CASSDSGTGGETQYF | TGCGCCAGCAGCGATAGCGGGACAGGCGGAGAGACCCAGTACTTC
NA | TRBJ2-7 | TRBV28 | NA | CASSAPTGYAYEQYF | TGTGCCAGCAGTGCCCCAACAGGGTATGCCTACGAGCAGTACTTC
NA | TRBJ1-3 | TRBV19 | TRBD1 | CASSIGTAGNTIYF | TGTGCCAGTAGTATCGGGACAGCGGGAAACACCATATATTTT
once | TRBJ1-1 | TRBV11-2 | NA | CASSLGLWGTEAFF | TGTGCCAGCAGCTTGGGGCTTTGGGGGACTGAAGCTTTCTTT
once | TRBJ2-5 | TRBV6-5 | NA | CASSYRYSGETRYF | TGTGCCAGCAGTTACCGGTACAGCGGAGAGACCCGGTACTTC
NA | TRBJ2-1 | TRBV12-5 | NA | CASGFFHQGSSYNEQFF | TGTGCTAGTGGTTTTTTCCACCAGGGAAGCTCCTACAATGAGCAGTTCTTC
NA | TRBJ2-2 | TRBV5-1 | NA | CASSLESGELFF | TGCGCCAGCAGCTTGGAATCCGGGGAGCTGTTTTTT
NA | TRBJ2-7 | TRBV5-5 | NA | CASSVTVYEQYF | TGTGCCAGCAGCGTGACAGTCTACGAGCAGTACTTC
NA | TRBJ2-2 | TRBV19 | NA | CASNPAGNTGELFF | TGTGCCAGTAATCCGGCAGGAAACACCGGGGAGCTGTTTTTT
NA | TRBJ1-1 | TRBV6-5 | NA | CASSWGATEAFF | TGTGCCAGCAGCTGGGGGGCCACTGAAGCTTTCTTT